Listed below are T cell receptor beta chains from one sample, sequenced in a study of cytomegalovirus exposure and HLA in healthy donors. Data came from immunoSEQ multiplex PCR; TCRdb stores just in-frame clones and leaves some out. The sample contains hundreds of thousands of clones, about 79% of which appear only once. Sequences were obtained from PBMCs. These receptors originate from a man aged 18 to 30 in good health and CMV-seronegative. Both conserved end residues are part of each CDR3.

V gene: TRBV11-3
J gene: TRBJ1-1
CDR3 protein: CASKGRSQRGQWAEAFF

V gene: TRBV5-1
J gene: TRBJ2-2
CDR3 protein: CASSFEAERNTGELFF

V gene: TRBV7-2
J gene: TRBJ1-1
CDR3 protein: CASSLVHHGAGGNTEAFF

V gene: TRBV4-3
J gene: TRBJ2-7
CDR3 protein: CASSQEEQESYEQYF

V gene: TRBV28
J gene: TRBJ2-5
CDR3 protein: CASSFMGGAETQYF

V gene: TRBV10-3
J gene: TRBJ1-1
CDR3 protein: CAISETGVDAEAFF

V gene: TRBV6-6
J gene: TRBJ2-1
CDR3 protein: CASSAGTSFNEQFF

V gene: TRBV10-1
J gene: TRBJ2-5
CDR3 protein: CASTRRGKTQYF

V gene: TRBV19
J gene: TRBJ2-6
CDR3 protein: CASSTYTSGANVLTF

V gene: TRBV9
J gene: TRBJ2-7
CDR3 protein: CASSAAPSREQYF

V gene: TRBV19
J gene: TRBJ2-7
CDR3 protein: CASSMGYSAYEQYF

V gene: TRBV27
J gene: .
CDR3 protein: CASSRTGQMSSYEQYF

V gene: TRBV30
J gene: TRBJ2-1
CDR3 protein: CAWSGTSKNEQFF

V gene: TRBV6-5
J gene: TRBJ1-2
CDR3 protein: CASSGPSGIHGYTF

V gene: TRBV6-6
J gene: TRBJ2-6
CDR3 protein: CASILSGANVLTF

V gene: TRBV30
J gene: TRBJ1-1
CDR3 protein: CAWSVQFRAGGTEAFF

V gene: TRBV29-1
J gene: TRBJ2-1
CDR3 protein: CSVVPEAGVGYNEQFF

V gene: TRBV6-6
J gene: TRBJ1-4
CDR3 protein: CASSGVLGASF

V gene: TRBV12-5
J gene: TRBJ2-3
CDR3 protein: CASGRGGAITDTQYF

V gene: TRBV6-6
J gene: TRBJ1-1
CDR3 protein: CASSYLGETEAFF

V gene: TRBV19
J gene: TRBJ1-5
CDR3 protein: CASSIWGSNQPQHF

V gene: TRBV11-2
J gene: TRBJ2-7
CDR3 protein: CASSYHRELYEQYF

V gene: TRBV10-2
J gene: TRBJ1-4
CDR3 protein: CASHRGEGEKLFF

V gene: TRBV27
J gene: TRBJ2-7
CDR3 protein: CASSLGGGVSYEQYF

V gene: TRBV27
J gene: TRBJ2-6
CDR3 protein: CASSVQKQGTGANVLTF

V gene: TRBV4-1
J gene: TRBJ2-3
CDR3 protein: CASSQEGGSYTDTQYF

V gene: TRBV28
J gene: TRBJ1-1
CDR3 protein: CASSLVREGTEAFF

V gene: TRBV4-3
J gene: TRBJ2-1
CDR3 protein: CASSERGADYNEQFF

V gene: TRBV4-3
J gene: TRBJ1-2
CDR3 protein: CASSQEAQHQNGVTF